The entry that follows covers one TCR beta chain sequence. Its antigen is not identified. Sequencing was performed with immunoSEQ multiplex PCR; in TCRdb, only in-frame clones are kept and a portion is missing. The sample has roughly 180,000 clones; under 95% are singletons. The germline gives CDR1 SEHNR, CDR2 FQNEAQ (reference sequence). V lost 4 bases to trimming and J lost 4 bases, with 11 bases between them. CDR3 length: 13 residues. The data derive from a study of T cell responses to AZD1222 COVID-19 vaccine. Overall study results and limits: Only six people who got AZD1222 tested seropositive at baseline. Unmutated variant regions reportedly attract nearly half of all spike-specific TCRs.

The chain uses TRBV7-9 and TRBJ2-7; tentative D call: TRBD1 (6 bases). This material consisted of peripheral blood, taken 28 days after the second AZD1222 dose. The TCR comes from an adult who received the AZD1222 COVID-19 vaccine. CDR3 DNA sequence: TGTGCCAGCAGCTCCAGGGGCGGGTACGAGCAGTACTTC. It specifies CASSSRGGYEQYF.